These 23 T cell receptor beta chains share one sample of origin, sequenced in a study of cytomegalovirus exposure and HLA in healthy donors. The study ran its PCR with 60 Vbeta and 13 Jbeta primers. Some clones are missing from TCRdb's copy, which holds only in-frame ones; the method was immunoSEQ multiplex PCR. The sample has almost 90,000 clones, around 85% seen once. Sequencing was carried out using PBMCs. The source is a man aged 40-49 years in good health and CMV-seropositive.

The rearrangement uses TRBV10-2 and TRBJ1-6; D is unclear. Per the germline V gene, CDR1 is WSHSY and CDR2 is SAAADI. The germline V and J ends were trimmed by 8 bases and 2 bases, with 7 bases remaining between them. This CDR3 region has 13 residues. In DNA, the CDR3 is TGCGCCAGCCAGTTTGCCTATAATTCACCCCTCCACTTT. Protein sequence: CASQFAYNSPLHF.

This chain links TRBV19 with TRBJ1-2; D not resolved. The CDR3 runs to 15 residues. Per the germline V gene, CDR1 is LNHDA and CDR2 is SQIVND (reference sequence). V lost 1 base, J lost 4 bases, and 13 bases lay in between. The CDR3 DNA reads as TGTGCCAGTAGTATAGCTGGAGGGTTTGGCTATGGCTACACCTTC. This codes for CASSIAGGFGYGYTF.

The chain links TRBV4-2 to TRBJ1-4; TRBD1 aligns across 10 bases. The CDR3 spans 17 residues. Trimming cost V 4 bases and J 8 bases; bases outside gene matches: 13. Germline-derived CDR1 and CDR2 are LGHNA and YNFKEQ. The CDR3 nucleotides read TGTGCCAGCAGCCCAAGCAGACCGGGACAGGGGAGAGAAAAACTGTTTTTT. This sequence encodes CASSPSRPGQGREKLFF.

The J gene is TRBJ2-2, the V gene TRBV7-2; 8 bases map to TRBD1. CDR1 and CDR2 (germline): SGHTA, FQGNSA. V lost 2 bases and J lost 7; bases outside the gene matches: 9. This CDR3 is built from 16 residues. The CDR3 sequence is CASSLRWTGSVGELFF. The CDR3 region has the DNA TGTGCCAGCAGCTTAAGGTGGACAGGGTCCGTCGGGGAGCTGTTTTTT.

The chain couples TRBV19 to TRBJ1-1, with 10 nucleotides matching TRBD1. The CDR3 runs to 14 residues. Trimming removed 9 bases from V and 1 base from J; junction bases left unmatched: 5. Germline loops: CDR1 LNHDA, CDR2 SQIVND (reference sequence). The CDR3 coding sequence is TGTGCCAGCCGGACAGGGGGAGCGAACACTGAAGCTTTCTTT. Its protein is CASRTGGANTEAFF.

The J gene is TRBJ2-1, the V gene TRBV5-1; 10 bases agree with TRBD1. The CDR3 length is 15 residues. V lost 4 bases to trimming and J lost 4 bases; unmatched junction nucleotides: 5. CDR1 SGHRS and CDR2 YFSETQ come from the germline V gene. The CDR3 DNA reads TGCGCCAGCAGCCATAGACAGGGGGCTTACAATGAGCAGTTCTTC. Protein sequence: CASSHRQGAYNEQFF.

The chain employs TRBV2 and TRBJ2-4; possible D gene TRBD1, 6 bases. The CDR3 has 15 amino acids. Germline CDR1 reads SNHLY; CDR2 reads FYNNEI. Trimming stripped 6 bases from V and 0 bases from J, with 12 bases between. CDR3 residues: CASSWTARAKNIQYF. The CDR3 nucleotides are TGTGCCAGCAGCTGGACAGCCAGAGCCAAAAACATTCAGTACTTC.

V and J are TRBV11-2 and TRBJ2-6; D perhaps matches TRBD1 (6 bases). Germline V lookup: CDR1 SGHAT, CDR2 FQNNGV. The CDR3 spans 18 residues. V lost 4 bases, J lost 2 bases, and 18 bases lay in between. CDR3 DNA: TGTGCCAGCAGCTCCCCGGACAGCCGTCCCACTGGGGCCAACGTCCTGACTTTC. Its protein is CASSSPDSRPTGANVLTF.

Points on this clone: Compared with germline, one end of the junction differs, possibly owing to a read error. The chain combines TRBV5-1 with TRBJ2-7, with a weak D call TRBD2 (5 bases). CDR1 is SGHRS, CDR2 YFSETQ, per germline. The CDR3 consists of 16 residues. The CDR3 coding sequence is TGCACCAGCAGCTTGGAGGCCATGGGCCGGCCCTACGAGCAGTACTTC. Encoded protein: CTSSLEAMGRPYEQYF.

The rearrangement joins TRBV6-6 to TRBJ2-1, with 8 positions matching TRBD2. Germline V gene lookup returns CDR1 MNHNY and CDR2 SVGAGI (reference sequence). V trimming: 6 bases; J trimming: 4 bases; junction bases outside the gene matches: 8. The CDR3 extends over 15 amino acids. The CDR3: CASRPAGVQYNEQFF. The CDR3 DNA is TGTGCCAGCAGACCAGCGGGAGTCCAATACAATGAGCAGTTCTTC.

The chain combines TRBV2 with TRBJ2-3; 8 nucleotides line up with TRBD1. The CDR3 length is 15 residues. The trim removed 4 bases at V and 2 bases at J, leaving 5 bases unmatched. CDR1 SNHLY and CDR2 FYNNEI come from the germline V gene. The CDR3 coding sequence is TGTGCCAGCAGTGTTCAGACAGGGGACACAGATACGCAGTATTTT. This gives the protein CASSVQTGDTDTQYF.

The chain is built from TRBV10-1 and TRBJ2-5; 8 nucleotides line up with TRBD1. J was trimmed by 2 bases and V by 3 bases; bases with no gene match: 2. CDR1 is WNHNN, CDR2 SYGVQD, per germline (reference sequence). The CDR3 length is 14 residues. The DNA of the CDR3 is TGCGCCAGCAGTGATCGACAGGGGCAAGAGACCCAGTACTTC. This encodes CASSDRQGQETQYF.

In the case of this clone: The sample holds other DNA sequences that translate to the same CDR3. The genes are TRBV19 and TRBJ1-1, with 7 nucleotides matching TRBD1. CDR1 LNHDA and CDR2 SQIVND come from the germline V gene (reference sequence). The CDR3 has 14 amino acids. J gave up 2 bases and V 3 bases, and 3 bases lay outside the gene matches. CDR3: CASSIGTANTEAFF. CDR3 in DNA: TGTGCCAGTAGTATCGGGACAGCCAACACTGAAGCTTTCTTT.

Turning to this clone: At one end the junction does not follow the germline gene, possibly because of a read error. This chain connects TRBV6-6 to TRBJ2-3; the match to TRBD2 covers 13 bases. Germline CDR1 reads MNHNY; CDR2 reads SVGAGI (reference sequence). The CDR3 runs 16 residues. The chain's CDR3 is CAGSYTGTSGADTQYF. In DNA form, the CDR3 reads TGTGCCGGCAGTTACACAGGGACTAGCGGGGCAGATACGCAGTATTTT.

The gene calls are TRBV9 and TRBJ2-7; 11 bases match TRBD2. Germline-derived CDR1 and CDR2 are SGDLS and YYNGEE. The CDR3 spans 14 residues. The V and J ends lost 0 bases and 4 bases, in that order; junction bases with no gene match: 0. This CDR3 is CASSVVAGGYEQYF. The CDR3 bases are TGTGCCAGCAGCGTAGTAGCGGGAGGGTACGAGCAGTACTTC.

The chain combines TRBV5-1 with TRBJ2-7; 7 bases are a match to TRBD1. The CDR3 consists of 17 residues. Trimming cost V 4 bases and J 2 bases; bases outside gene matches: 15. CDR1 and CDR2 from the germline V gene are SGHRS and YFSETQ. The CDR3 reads CASSPSTYRGEAYEQYF. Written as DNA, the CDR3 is TGCGCCAGCAGCCCCTCGACTTACAGGGGTGAGGCCTACGAGCAGTACTTC. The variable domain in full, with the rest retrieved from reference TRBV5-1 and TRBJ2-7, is KAGVTQTPRYLIKTRGQQVTLSCSPISGHRSVSWYQQTPGQGLQFLFEYFSETQRNKGNFPGRFSGRQFSNSRSEMNVSTLELGDSALYLCASSPSTYRGEAYEQYFGPGTRLTVT.

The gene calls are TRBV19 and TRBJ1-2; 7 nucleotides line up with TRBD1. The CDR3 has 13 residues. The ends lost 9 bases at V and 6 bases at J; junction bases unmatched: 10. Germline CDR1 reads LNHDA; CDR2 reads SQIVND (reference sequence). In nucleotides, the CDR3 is TGTGCCAGCGAAACAGGGGTCCGAGATGGCTACACCTTC. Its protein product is CASETGVRDGYTF.

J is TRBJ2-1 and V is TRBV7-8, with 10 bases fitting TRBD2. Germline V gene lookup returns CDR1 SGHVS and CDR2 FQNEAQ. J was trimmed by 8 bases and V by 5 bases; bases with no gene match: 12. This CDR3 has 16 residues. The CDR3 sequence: CASSTVAGGPTDEQFF. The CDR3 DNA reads TGTGCCAGCAGCACCGTAGCGGGAGGCCCAACGGATGAGCAGTTCTTC.

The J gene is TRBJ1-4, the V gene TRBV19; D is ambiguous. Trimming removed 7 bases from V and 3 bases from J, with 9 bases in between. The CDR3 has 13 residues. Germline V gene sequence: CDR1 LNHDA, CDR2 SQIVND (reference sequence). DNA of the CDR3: TGTGCCAGTAATGACATACCTAATGAAAAACTGTTTTTT. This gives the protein CASNDIPNEKLFF.

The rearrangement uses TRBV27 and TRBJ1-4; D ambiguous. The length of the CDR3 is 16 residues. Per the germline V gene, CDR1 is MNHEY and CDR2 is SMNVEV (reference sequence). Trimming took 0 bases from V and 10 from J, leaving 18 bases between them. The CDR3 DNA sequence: TGTGCCAGCAGTTTATCGATCGGACTGGGAGAGAGAAAACTGTTTTTT. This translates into CASSLSIGLGERKLFF.

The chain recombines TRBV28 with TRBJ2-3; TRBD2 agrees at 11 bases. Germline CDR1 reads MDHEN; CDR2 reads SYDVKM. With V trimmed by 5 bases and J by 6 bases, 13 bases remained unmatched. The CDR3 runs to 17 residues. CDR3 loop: CASSESLTSGKSDTQYF. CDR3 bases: TGTGCCAGCAGTGAAAGCTTGACTAGCGGGAAATCGGATACGCAGTATTTT.

CDR3 sequence: CASGSTGGVTEAFF. DNA for the CDR3: TGTGCTAGTGGTTCCACGGGGGGGGTCACTGAAGCTTTCTTT. This chain links TRBV12-5 with TRBJ1-1; tentative D call: TRBD1 (5 bases). Trimming left V 4 bases short and J 4 bases short, with 13 bases between. Germline V gene data show CDR1 as LGHNT and CDR2 as FRNRAP. The CDR3 covers 14 residues.

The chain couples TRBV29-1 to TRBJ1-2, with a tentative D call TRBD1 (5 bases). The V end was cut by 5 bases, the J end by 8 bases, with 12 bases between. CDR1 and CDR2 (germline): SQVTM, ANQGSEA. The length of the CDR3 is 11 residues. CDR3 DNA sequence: TGCAGCGTTCGCCAGGGTTGGGGCTACACCTTC. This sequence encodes CSVRQGWGYTF.